This is a list of T cell receptor beta chains from one sample in a study of T-cell reconstitution after alpha-beta-depleted transplantation in children. MiXCR, run by TCRdb on the PCR reads, gives a single entry per CDR3 protein. The sample holds a few hundred thousand distinct CDR3 sequences, 9% to 12% seen once. The sequences come from PBMCs from the stem cell graft donor, collected from the stem cell graft. The receptors originated from a human donor who donated a stem cell graft to a child with acute lymphoblastic leukemia. The CDR3 runs from the conserved cysteine through the conserved F or W.

CDR3 length: 14
J gene: TRBJ2-2
V gene: TRBV12-3/TRBV12-4
CDR3 protein: CASTLGTNTGELFF

CDR3 length: 15
J gene: TRBJ1-2
V gene: TRBV9
CDR3 protein: CASSVVERAVYGYTF

CDR3 length: 16
J gene: TRBJ2-7
V gene: TRBV20-1
CDR3 protein: CSARDPGGDRPYEQYF

CDR3 length: 14
J gene: TRBJ2-5
V gene: TRBV12-3/TRBV12-4
CDR3 protein: CASSLGGPFGTQYF

CDR3 length: 13
J gene: TRBJ2-1
V gene: TRBV7-2
CDR3 protein: CASSLQIHNEQFF

CDR3 length: 13
J gene: TRBJ2-1
V gene: TRBV13
CDR3 protein: CASSPTRYNEQFF

CDR3 length: 15
J gene: TRBJ2-7
V gene: TRBV27
CDR3 protein: CASSLSRAGSYEQYF

CDR3 length: 16
J gene: TRBJ2-3
V gene: TRBV7-2
CDR3 protein: CASSLVLAGSPDTQYF

CDR3 length: 17
J gene: TRBJ2-7
V gene: TRBV6-1
CDR3 protein: CASSAASGSFSSYEQYF

CDR3 length: 15
J gene: TRBJ1-2
V gene: TRBV10-2
CDR3 protein: CASSLTLSALNGYTF

CDR3 length: 17
J gene: TRBJ2-3
V gene: TRBV12-3/TRBV12-4
CDR3 protein: CASSSRRGAGGPDTQYF

CDR3 length: 15
J gene: TRBJ2-5
V gene: TRBV2
CDR3 protein: CASRRRGRDQETQYF

CDR3 length: 15
J gene: TRBJ2-3
V gene: TRBV20-1
CDR3 protein: CSARATSGGTDTQYF

CDR3 length: 12
J gene: TRBJ2-1
V gene: TRBV14
CDR3 protein: CASSQDFREQFF

CDR3 length: 15
J gene: TRBJ2-1
V gene: TRBV7-3
CDR3 protein: CASSLTAGLGGEQFF

CDR3 length: 15
J gene: TRBJ2-2
V gene: TRBV3-1
CDR3 protein: CASSLAPQGVGELFF